This TCR beta chain was identified in a study of blood T cell repertoires in COVID-19. About the study: Acute and convalescent COVID-19 specimens originated in the United States, Italy and Spain. T cells, B-cell-depleted T cells, or PBMCs supplied cDNA or gDNA.

This clone was found once. CDR3 length: 14 amino acids. V shed 2 bases and J shed 6 bases, with 13 bases lying between them. The germline V gene has CDR1 MNHNY and CDR2 SVGAGI (reference sequence). Original processing notes: Amplified reference gene primers provided the basis for estimating nucleated cell counts. Method: immunoSEQ multiplex PCR; TCRdb's copy keeps in-frame clones and lacks some. Clonal size and the V and J genes are those of that table, whereas D and trimming came from the DNA. The data show some 110,000 clones, roughly 90% seen once. Sequencing was done on a sample of peripheral blood. This rearrangement joins TRBV6-6 to TRBJ1-2; D remains unclear. This receptor was taken from a man aged 70 or older who had recovered from COVID-19. CDR3 loop: CASSYAGRADGYTF. CDR3 in DNA: TGTGCCAGCAGTTACGCGGGGAGGGCGGATGGCTACACCTTC.